This TCR beta chain was identified in a study of T cells in Graves' hyperthyroidism and ophthalmopathy. Whole-study results and caveats: A model of 13 V-J pairs discriminated ophthalmopathy from stable hyperthyroidism.

Exclusion of a patient resulted from uncontrolled infection, other autoimmune disease, pregnancy or lactation. Using 10 ml of fresh peripheral blood, PBMCs were prepared. In its sample, this clonotype was seen many times. Antigen specificity is unknown. There are 16 residues in the CDR3. V lost 0 bases and J lost 0, with 9 bases in between. CDR1 and CDR2 from the germline V gene are SGHVS and FQNEAQ. Authors of the study amplified TCR beta CDR3 regions from RNA transcripts. Using the HTBI primer set, a first-round RT-PCR was run on the TCR CDR3. MiXCR was run by TCRdb on the multiplex PCR reads, yielding one entry per CDR3 protein. The table records about 410,000 distinct CDR3 sequences, about 15% of them present only once.

The chain has TRBV7-8 and TRBJ1-3, with D hard to call. The TCR sequence derives from a woman aged 25 to 39 with Graves' ophthalmopathy. Sequenced sample: blood. Here the CDR3 DNA reads TGTGCCAGCAGCTTAGCGGGGTGGATCTCTGGAAACACCATATATTTT. Its protein product is CASSLAGWISGNTIYF.